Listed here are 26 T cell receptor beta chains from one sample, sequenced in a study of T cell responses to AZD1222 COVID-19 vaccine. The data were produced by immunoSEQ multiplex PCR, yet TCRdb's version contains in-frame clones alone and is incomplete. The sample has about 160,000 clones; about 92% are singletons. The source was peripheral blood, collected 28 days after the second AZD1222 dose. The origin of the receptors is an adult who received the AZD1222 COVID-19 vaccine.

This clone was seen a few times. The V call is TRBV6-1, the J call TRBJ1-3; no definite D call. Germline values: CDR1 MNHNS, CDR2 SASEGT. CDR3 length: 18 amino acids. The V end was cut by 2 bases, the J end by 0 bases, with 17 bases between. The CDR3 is CASSEITVLTASGNTIYF. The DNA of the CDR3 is TGTGCCAGCAGTGAAATTACGGTCCTAACGGCCTCTGGAAACACCATATATTTT.

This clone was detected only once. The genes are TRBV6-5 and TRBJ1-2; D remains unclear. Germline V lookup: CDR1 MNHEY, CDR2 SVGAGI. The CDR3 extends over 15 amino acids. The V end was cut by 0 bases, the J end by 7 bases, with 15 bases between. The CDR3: CASSYSGSSMGGYTF. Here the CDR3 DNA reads TGTGCCAGCAGTTACTCGGGCAGCTCAATGGGTGGCTACACCTTC.

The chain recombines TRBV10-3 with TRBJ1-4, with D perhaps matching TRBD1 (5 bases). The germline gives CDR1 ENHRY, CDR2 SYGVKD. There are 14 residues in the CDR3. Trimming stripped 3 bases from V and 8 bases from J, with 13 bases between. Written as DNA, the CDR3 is TGTGCCATCAGTGAAAGCGGAGGGGAGGAAAAACTGTTTTTT. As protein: CAISESGGEEKLFF.

The DNA for the CDR3 is TGTGCCAGCAGCCAAGGCCAGGGACTAGCGGGAGCAGATACGCAGTATTTT. Protein product: CASSQGQGLAGADTQYF. V gene TRBV9 combines with J gene TRBJ2-3; 14 nucleotides agree with TRBD2. V shed 4 bases, J shed 4 bases, and the junction held 8 bases outside the gene matches. Per germline, CDR1 SGDLS and CDR2 YYNGEE. This CDR3 is 17 amino acids long.

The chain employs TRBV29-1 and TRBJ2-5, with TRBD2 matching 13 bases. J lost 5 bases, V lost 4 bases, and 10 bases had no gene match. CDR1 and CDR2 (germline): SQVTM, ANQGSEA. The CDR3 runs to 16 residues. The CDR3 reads CSVGLAGGGEQETQYF. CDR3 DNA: TGCAGCGTTGGACTAGCGGGAGGAGGTGAGCAGGAGACCCAGTACTTC.

CDR3 region: CASSLVLSGLGYEQYF. The CDR3 DNA is TGTGCCAGCAGCTTAGTATTGTCAGGTTTGGGGTACGAGCAGTACTTC. The chain has TRBV7-8 and TRBJ2-7; D is undetermined. The germline CDR1 and CDR2 sequences are SGHVS and FQNEAQ. The CDR3 contains 16 residues. V was clipped by 1 base and J by 4 bases, with 17 bases between them.

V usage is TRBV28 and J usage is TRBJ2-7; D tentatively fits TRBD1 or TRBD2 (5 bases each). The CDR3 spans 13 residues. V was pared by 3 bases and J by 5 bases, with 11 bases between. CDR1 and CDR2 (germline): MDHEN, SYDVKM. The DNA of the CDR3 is TGTGCCAGCAGTTTGGGGGATGGTCACGAGCAGTACTTC. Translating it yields CASSLGDGHEQYF.

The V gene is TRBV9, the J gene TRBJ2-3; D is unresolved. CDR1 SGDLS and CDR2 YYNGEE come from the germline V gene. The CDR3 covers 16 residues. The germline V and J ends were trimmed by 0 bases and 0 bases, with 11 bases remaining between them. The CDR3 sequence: CASSVARSTSTDTQYF. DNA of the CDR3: TGTGCCAGCAGCGTAGCTAGGTCTACTAGCACAGATACGCAGTATTTT.

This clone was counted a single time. The CDR3 is CASSQDLISYNEQFF. Written as DNA, the CDR3 is TGTGCCAGCAGCCAAGACTTGATCTCCTACAATGAGCAGTTCTTC. The J gene is TRBJ2-1, the V gene TRBV3-1 (or the pseudogene TRBV3-2); D uncertain. Looked up from germline, CDR1 is LGHDT and CDR2 is YNNKEL (reference sequence). This CDR3 has 15 residues. Trimming took off 0 bases at V and 0 bases at J, with 6 bases between the two ends.

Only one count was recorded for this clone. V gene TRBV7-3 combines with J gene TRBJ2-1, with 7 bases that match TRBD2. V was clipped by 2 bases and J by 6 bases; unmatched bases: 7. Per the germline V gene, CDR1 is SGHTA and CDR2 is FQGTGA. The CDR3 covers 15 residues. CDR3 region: CASSLPPTSVNEQFF. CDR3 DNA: TGTGCCAGCAGCTTACCCCCAACTAGCGTCAATGAGCAGTTCTTC.

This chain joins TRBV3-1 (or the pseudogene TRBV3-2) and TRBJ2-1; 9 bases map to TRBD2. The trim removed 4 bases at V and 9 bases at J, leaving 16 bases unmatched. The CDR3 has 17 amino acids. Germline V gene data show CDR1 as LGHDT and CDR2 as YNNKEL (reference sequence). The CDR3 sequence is CASSPTPASGTGGEQFF. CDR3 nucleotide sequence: TGTGCCAGCAGCCCAACCCCCGCTAGCGGGACTGGCGGTGAGCAGTTCTTC.

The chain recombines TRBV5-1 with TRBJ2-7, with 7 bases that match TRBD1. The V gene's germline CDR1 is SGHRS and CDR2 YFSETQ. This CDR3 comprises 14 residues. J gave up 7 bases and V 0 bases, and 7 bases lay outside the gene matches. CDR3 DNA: TGCGCCAGCAGCTTGGAGGCCCTGACAGGGGAGCAGTACTTC. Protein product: CASSLEALTGEQYF. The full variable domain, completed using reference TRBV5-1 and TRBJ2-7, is KAGVTQTPRYLIKTRGQQVTLSCSPISGHRSVSWYQQTPGQGLQFLFEYFSETQRNKGNFPGRFSGRQFSNSRSEMNVSTLELGDSALYLCASSLEALTGEQYFGPGTRLTVT.

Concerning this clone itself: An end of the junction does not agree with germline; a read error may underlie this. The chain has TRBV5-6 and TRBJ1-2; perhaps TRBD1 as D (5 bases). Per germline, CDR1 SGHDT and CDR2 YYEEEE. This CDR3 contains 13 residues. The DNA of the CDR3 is TGTGCCAGCACCTTGATGGGGGACTATGGCTACACCTTC. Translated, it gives CASTLMGDYGYTF.

The CDR3 sequence: CASSKGLAGVGELFF. In DNA, the CDR3 is TGTGCCAGCAGCAAAGGACTAGCGGGAGTCGGGGAGCTGTTTTTT. The V and J genes are TRBV3-1 (or the pseudogene TRBV3-2) and TRBJ2-2, with 13 bases matching TRBD2. CDR1 and CDR2 from the germline V gene are LGHDT and YNNKEL (reference sequence). The V and J ends lost 5 bases and 7 bases, in that order; junction bases with no gene match: 4. The CDR3 loop spans 15 amino acids.

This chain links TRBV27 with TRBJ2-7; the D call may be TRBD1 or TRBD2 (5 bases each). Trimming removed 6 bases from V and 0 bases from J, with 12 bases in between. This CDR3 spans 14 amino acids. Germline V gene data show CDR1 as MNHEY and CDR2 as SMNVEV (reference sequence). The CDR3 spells CASSKGRNSYEQYF. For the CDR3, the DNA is TGTGCCAGCAGCAAGGGACGTAACTCCTACGAGCAGTACTTC.

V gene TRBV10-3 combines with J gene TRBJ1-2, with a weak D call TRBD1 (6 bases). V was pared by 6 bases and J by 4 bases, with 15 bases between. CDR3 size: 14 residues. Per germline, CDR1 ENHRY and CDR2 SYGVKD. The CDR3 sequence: CAIRGQEGVYGYTF. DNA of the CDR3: TGTGCCATCAGGGGGCAGGAGGGGGTCTATGGCTACACCTTC.

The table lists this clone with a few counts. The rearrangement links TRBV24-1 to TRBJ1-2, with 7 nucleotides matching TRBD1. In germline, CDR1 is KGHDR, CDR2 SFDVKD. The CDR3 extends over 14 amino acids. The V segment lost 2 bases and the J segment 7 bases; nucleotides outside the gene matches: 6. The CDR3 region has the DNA TGTGCCACCAGTGATTCCGACAGGGAGAGTGGCTACACCTTC. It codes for CATSDSDRESGYTF.

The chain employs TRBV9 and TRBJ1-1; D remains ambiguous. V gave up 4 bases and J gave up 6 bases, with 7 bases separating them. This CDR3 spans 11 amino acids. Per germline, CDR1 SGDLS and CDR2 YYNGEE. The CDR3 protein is CASSPLAEAFF. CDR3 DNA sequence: TGTGCCAGCAGCCCGCTCGCTGAAGCTTTCTTT.

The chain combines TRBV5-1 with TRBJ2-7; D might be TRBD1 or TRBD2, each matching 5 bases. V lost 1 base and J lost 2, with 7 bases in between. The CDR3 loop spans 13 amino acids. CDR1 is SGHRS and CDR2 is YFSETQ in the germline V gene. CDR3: CASSLQGPYEQYF. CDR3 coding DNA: TGCGCCAGCAGCTTGCAGGGACCCTACGAGCAGTACTTC.

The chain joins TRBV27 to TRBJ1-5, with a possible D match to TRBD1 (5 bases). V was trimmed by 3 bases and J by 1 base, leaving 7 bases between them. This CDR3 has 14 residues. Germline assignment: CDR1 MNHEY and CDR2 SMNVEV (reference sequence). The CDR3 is CASSFSGSNQPQHF. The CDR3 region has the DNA TGTGCCAGCAGTTTCTCAGGGAGCAATCAGCCCCAGCATTTT.

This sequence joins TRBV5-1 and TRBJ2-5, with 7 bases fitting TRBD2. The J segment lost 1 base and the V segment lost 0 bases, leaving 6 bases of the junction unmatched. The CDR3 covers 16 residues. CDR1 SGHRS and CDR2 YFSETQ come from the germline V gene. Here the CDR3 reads CASSLVEGGSQETQYF. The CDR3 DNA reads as TGCGCCAGCAGCTTGGTGGAGGGAGGGAGCCAAGAGACCCAGTACTTC.

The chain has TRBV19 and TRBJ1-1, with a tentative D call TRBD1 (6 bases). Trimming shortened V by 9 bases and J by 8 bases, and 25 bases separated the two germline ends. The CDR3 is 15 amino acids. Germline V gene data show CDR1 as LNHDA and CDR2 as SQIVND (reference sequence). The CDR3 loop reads CASIPPGQVIREAFF. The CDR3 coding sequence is TGTGCCAGCATTCCCCCGGGACAAGTTATAAGAGAAGCTTTCTTT.

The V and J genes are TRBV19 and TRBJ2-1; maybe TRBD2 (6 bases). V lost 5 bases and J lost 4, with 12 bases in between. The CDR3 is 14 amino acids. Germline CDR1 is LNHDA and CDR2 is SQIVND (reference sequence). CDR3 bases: TGTGCCAGTAGTGGTGGGAGGTCGTACAATGAGCAGTTCTTC. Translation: CASSGGRSYNEQFF.

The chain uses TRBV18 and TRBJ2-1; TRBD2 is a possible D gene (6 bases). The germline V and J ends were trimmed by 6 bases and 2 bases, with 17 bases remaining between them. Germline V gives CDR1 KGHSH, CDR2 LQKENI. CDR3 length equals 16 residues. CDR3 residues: CASSPFASDTYNEQFF. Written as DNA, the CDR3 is TGTGCCAGCTCCCCATTTGCTAGCGACACCTACAATGAGCAGTTCTTC.

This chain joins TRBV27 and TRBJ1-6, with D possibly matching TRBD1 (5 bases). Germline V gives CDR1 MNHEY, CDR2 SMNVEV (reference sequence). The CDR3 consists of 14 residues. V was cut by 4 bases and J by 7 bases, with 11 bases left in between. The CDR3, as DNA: TGTGCCAGCAGTTGGCCAGGGCGGAATTCACCCCTCCACTTT. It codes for CASSWPGRNSPLHF.

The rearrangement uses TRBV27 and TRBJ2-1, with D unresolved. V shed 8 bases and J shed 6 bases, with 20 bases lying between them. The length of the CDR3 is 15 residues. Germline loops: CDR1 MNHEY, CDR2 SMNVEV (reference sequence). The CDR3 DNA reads TGTGCCAGCGGTCTCCTCCGGGCTTCTGTCAATGAGCAGTTCTTC. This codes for CASGLLRASVNEQFF.